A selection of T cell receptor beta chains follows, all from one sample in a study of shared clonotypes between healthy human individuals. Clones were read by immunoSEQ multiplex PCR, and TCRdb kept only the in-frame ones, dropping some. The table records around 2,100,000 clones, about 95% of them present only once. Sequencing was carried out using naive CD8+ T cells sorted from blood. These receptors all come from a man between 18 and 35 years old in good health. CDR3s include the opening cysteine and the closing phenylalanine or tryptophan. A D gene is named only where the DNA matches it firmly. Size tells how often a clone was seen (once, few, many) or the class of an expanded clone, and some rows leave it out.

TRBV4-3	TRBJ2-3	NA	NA	TGCGCCAGCAGCCAAGATTGGCAGGGGGGTATAGATACGCAGTATTTT	CASSQDWQGGIDTQYF
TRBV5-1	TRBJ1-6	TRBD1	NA	TGCGCCAGCAGCTTGGGGACAGGGGGCTTATATAATTCACCCCTCCACTTT	CASSLGTGGLYNSPLHF
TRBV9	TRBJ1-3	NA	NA	TGTGCCAGCAGTGAAACTTCTGGAAACACCATATATTTT	CASSETSGNTIYF
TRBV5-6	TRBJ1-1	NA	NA	TGTGCTAGTTCTCCGGGAATCGGGAACACTGAAGCTTTCTTT	CASSPGIGNTEAFF
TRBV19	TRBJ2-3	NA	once	TGTGCCAGTAGTATTTCAGTGACAGATACGCAGTATTTT	CASSISVTDTQYF
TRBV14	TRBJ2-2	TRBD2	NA	TGTGCCAGCAGCCATTATCTAGCGGGCTATACCGGGGAGCTGTTTTTT	CASSHYLAGYTGELFF
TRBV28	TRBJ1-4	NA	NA	TGTGCCAGCAGTCTAAATGATAGGACTAATGAAAAACTGTTTTTT	CASSLNDRTNEKLFF
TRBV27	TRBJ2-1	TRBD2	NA	TGTGCCAGCAGGCTAGCGGGAGGCTACAATGAGCAGTTCTTC	CASRLAGGYNEQFF
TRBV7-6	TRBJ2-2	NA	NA	TGTGCCAGCAGCTTAGTGTCCGGGGAGCTGTTTTTT	CASSLVSGELFF
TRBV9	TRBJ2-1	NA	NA	TGTGCCAGCAGTACCCCAGGGCCTATCTACAATGAGCAGTTCTTC	CASSTPGPIYNEQFF
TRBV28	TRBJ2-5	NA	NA	TGTGCCAGCAGTTTATATACGGGGGGCCGAGAGACCCAGTACTTC	CASSLYTGGRETQYF
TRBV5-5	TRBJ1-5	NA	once	TGTGCCAGCAGCTTGGGTGGGGGCAATCAGCCCCAGCATTTT	CASSLGGGNQPQHF
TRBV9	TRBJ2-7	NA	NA	TGTGCCAGCAGCGTAGACGTGAGAGACGAGCAGTACTTC	CASSVDVRDEQYF
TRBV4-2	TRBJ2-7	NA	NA	TGTGCCAGCAGCCCCTCGGACGAAGCGTCCTACGAGCAGTACTTC	CASSPSDEASYEQYF
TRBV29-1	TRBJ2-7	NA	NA	TGCAGCGTTGAAGATCCCAGGGCTCCCTCCTACGAGCAGTACTTC	CSVEDPRAPSYEQYF
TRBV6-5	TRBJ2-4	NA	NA	TGTGCCAGCAGTTCGCCCGACAGGCTAGGAAACATTCAGTACTTC	CASSSPDRLGNIQYF
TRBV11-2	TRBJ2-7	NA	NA	TGTGCCAGCAGCGGGACTTTATCCGAGCAGTACTTC	CASSGTLSEQYF
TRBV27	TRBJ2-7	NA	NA	TGTGCCAGCAGCCTAACCGGGGGGCTTGTCACCTACGAGCAGTACTTC	CASSLTGGLVTYEQYF
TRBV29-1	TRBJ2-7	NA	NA	TGCAGCGTTGAAGTAGGGGGATCCTACGAGCAGTACTTC	CSVEVGGSYEQYF
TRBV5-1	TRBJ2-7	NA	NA	TGCGCCAGCAGCTTAGGCAGCACCTACGAGCAGTACTTC	CASSLGSTYEQYF
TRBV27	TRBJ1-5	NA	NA	TGTGCCAGCAGTTTTCAGGGCCAGCCCCAGCATTTT	CASSFQGQPQHF
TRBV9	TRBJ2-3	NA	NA	TGTGCCAGCAGCCCCTATCCAGATAGCACAGATACGCAGTATTTT	CASSPYPDSTDTQYF
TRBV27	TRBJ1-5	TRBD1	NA	TGTGCCAGCAGTTTATCGGGAGGGGGCGGCCAGCCCCAGCATTTT	CASSLSGGGGQPQHF
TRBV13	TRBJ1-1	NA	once	TGTGCCAGCAGCGGAAAACCGGATGAAGCTTTCTTT	CASSGKPDEAFF
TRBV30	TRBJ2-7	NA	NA	TGTGCCTGGAGTCTTGGTAGCTCCTACGAGCAGTACTTC	CAWSLGSSYEQYF
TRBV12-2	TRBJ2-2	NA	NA	TGTGCAAGTCGCTTAGTAGGTAGCGGGGGATCCGGGGAGCTGTTTTTT	CASRLVGSGGSGELFF
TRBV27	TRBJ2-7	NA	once	TGTGCCAGCAGTGGGATAGGGTCCAACGAGCAGTACTTC	CASSGIGSNEQYF
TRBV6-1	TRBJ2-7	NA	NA	TGTGCCAGCAGTGAATTGGGGTCGGGGAACGAGCAGTACTTC	CASSELGSGNEQYF
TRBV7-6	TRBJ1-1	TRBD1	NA	TGTGCCAGCAGCTTGGGATGGGGACAGACAGGGGCGACTATGAACACTGAAGCTTTCTTT	CASSLGWGQTGATMNTEAFF
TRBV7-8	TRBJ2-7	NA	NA	TGTGCCAGCAGCCTGATGGGCCAGGGGACCTACGAGCAGTACTTC	CASSLMGQGTYEQYF
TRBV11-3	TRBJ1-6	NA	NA	TGTGCCAGCAGCTTTCGGGGGAGTGGGTCGGAGAATTCACCCCTCCACTTT	CASSFRGSGSENSPLHF
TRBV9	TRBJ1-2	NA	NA	TGTGCCAGCAGCCCCAACGGGGCGATCGCCTATGGCTACACCTTC	CASSPNGAIAYGYTF
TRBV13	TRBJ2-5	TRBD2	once	TGTGCCAGCAGCTTAGGCCCGGGGGGGGACCGCCTGATCCAAGAGACCCAGTACTTC	CASSLGPGGDRLIQETQYF
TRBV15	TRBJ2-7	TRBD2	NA	TGTGCCACCAGCGCAGTTGGGGAGGGCCATTACGAGCAGTACTTC	CATSAVGEGHYEQYF
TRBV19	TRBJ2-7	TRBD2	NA	TGTGCCAGTAGTATCAGCGGGACCTCCTACGAGCAGTACTTC	CASSISGTSYEQYF
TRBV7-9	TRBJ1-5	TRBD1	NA	TGTGCCAGCAGCGAGGGACAGGGTTTGAATCAGCCCCAGCATTTT	CASSEGQGLNQPQHF
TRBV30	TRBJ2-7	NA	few	TGTGCCTGGAGTGTTGGGGGCTCCTACGAGCAGTACTTC	CAWSVGGSYEQYF
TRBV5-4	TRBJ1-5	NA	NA	TGTGCCAGCAGCTCAAACTATTCAGGGTGGGGGAATATTGGCAATCAGCCCCAGCATTTT	CASSSNYSGWGNIGNQPQHF